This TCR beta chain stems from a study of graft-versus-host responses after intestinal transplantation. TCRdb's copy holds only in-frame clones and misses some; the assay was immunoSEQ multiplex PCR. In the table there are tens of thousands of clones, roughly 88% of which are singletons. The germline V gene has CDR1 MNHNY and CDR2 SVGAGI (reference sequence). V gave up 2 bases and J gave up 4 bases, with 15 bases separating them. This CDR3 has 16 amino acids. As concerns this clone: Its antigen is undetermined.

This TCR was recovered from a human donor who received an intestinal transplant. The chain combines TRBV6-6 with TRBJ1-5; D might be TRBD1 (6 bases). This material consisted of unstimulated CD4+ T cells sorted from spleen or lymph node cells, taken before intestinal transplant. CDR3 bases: TGTGCCAGCAGTTACGGGACGGGGGGGGCAAATCAGCCCCAGCATTTT. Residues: CASSYGTGGANQPQHF.